One and the same sample provided the 23 T cell receptor beta chains below, sequenced in a study of CD8+CD57+ T cells in acquired aplastic anemia. Patients selected for sequencing had displayed CD8+CD57+ cell expansion by flow cytometry. Genomic DNA acted as the template from which TCR beta VDJ combination and CDR3 sequence profiling were carried out. Each CDR3 protein gets one entry after TCRdb re-called the reads with MiXCR. The table lists around 200,000 distinct CDR3 sequences, around three fifths of them singletons. Sequencing was done on a sample of sorted CD4+, CD8+, or CD8+CD57+ T cells (not recorded which) from PBMCs. These receptors were collected from a human donor with aplastic anemia.

J is TRBJ2-1 and V is TRBV20-1; D is unclear. Per the germline V gene, CDR1 is DFQATT and CDR2 is SNEGSKA (reference sequence). V gave up 2 bases and J gave up 6 bases, with 17 bases separating them. There are 15 residues in the CDR3. The CDR3 region is CSARMVEIIINEQFF. The CDR3 bases are TGCAGTGCTAGAATGGTGGAAATAATCATCAATGAGCAGTTCTTC.

The chain employs TRBV9 and TRBJ1-1; a weak D match, TRBD1 (5 bases). Germline V gene data show CDR1 as SGDLS and CDR2 as YYNGEE. This CDR3 spans 15 amino acids. Trimming stripped 0 bases from V and 0 bases from J, with 9 bases between. The CDR3 nucleotides are TGTGCCAGCAGCGTAGGACAGCGCATGAACACTGAAGCTTTCTTT. This encodes CASSVGQRMNTEAFF.

This clonotype was detected a few times. This rearrangement joins TRBV15 to TRBJ2-7; TRBD2 aligns across 13 bases. The CDR3 has 18 residues. V dropped 0 bases and J dropped 5; count of bases not matched to a gene: 10. Germline V lookup: CDR1 LNHNV, CDR2 YYDKDF (reference sequence). The CDR3 DNA sequence: TGTGCCACCAGCAGAGATCTCACTAGCGGGGGGGCGGGGGACGAGCAGTACTTC. Residues: CATSRDLTSGGAGDEQYF.

CDR3 DNA: TGTGCCAGTATCTATAGCGGGGCCCCAGGCAATGAGCAGTTCTTC. Its translation: CASIYSGAPGNEQFF. The chain employs TRBV19 and TRBJ2-1; 8 nucleotides match TRBD2. Germline V lookup: CDR1 LNHDA, CDR2 SQIVND (reference sequence). The CDR3 has 15 residues. The trim removed 7 bases at V and 6 bases at J, leaving 11 bases unmatched.

The chain links TRBV7-2 to TRBJ1-2; the match to TRBD1 covers 7 bases. The V gene's germline CDR1 is SGHTA and CDR2 FQGNSA. This CDR3 is built from 16 residues. V lost 1 base to trimming and J lost 3 bases; unmatched junction nucleotides: 8. CDR3 in DNA: TGTGCCAGCAGCTTAGACCGCCAGGGGGGTGACTATGGCTACACCTTC. This codes for CASSLDRQGGDYGYTF.

This chain uses TRBV7-6 with TRBJ2-2; 9 positions match TRBD1. This CDR3 contains 16 residues. Germline loops: CDR1 SGHVS, CDR2 FNYEAQ. V lost 5 bases, J lost 4 bases, and 8 bases stayed unmatched. CDR3 residues: CASSRGGTGLTGELFF. The CDR3 coding sequence is TGTGCCAGCAGCAGAGGGGGGACAGGGCTCACCGGGGAGCTGTTTTTT. Supplemented by reference TRBV7-6 and TRBJ2-2, the full variable domain reads GAGVSQSPRYKVTKRGQDVALRCDPISGHVSLYWYRQALGQGPEFLTYFNYEAQQDKSGLPNDRFSAERPEGSISTLTIQRTEQRDSAMYRCASSRGGTGLTGELFFGEGSRLTVL.

This chain joins TRBV11-1 and TRBJ1-1; 9 nucleotides align to TRBD1. V was pared by 4 bases and J by 7 bases, with 16 bases of the junction left unmatched. The CDR3 has 17 amino acids. Germline V gives CDR1 SGHAT, CDR2 FQDESV (reference sequence). This CDR3 is CASSSIPRTGAGHEAFF. The CDR3 nucleotides read TGTGCCAGCAGCTCGATACCCAGGACAGGGGCCGGCCATGAAGCTTTCTTT.

This clonotype has a single count. This chain connects TRBV7-8 to TRBJ1-1, with a weak D call TRBD1 (6 bases). CDR3 size: 13 residues. The germline gives CDR1 SGHVS, CDR2 FQNEAQ. The V end was cut by 5 bases, the J end by 4 bases, with 11 bases between. Here the CDR3 reads CASSPTGTTEAFF. The CDR3 region has the DNA TGTGCCAGCAGCCCTACAGGGACCACTGAAGCTTTCTTT.

This chain connects TRBV20-1 to TRBJ1-2; TRBD1 is a possible D gene (5 bases). The CDR3 is 16 residues long. CDR1 is DFQATT, CDR2 SNEGSKA, per germline (reference sequence). The V end lost 3 bases, the J end lost 2 bases, and 19 bases lay between the germline ends. The CDR3 sequence: CSASGGTGGANYGYTF. The CDR3 region has the DNA TGCAGTGCTAGCGGGGGTACAGGTGGTGCCAACTATGGCTACACCTTC.

This clonotype has at least ten counts. The chain carries TRBV6-2 or TRBV6-3 and TRBJ2-7; 8 nucleotides line up with TRBD1. CDR1 is MNHEY and CDR2 is SVGEGT in the germline V gene. This CDR3 region has 14 residues. V trimming: 0 bases; J trimming: 4 bases; junction bases outside the gene matches: 2. The CDR3 is CASSYSRTGYEQYF. The CDR3 DNA reads as TGTGCCAGCAGTTACTCGCGGACAGGGTACGAGCAGTACTTC.

This clonotype was observed a handful of times. The genes are TRBV10-3 and TRBJ2-3; 10 nucleotides line up with TRBD2. With 2 bases clipped from V and 3 bases from J, the junction kept 5 bases outside the gene matches. From germline, CDR1 is ENHRY and CDR2 SYGVKD. The CDR3 loop spans 16 amino acids. The CDR3 sequence is CAISEPLAGVTDTQYF. In nucleotides, the CDR3 is TGTGCCATCAGTGAGCCGCTAGCGGGAGTAACAGATACGCAGTATTTT.

The chain employs TRBV2 and TRBJ2-7; 9 nucleotides agree with TRBD1. This CDR3 region has 14 residues. CDR1 is SNHLY and CDR2 is FYNNEI in the germline V gene. V shed 5 bases, J shed 3 bases, and the junction held 5 bases outside the gene matches. For the CDR3, the DNA is TGTGCCAGCAGTACAGGGGGCAGACTCTACGAGCAGTACTTC. Residues: CASSTGGRLYEQYF.

This clonotype occurred many times. The V gene is TRBV27, the J gene TRBJ2-7; TRBD1 matches 9 bases. The CDR3 covers 15 residues. CDR1 is MNHEY, CDR2 SMNVEV, per germline (reference sequence). V was clipped by 3 bases and J by 2 bases; unmatched bases: 5. CDR3 DNA sequence: TGTGCCAGCAGTTTCTCGGGACAGGGACCCTACGAGCAGTACTTC. Protein sequence: CASSFSGQGPYEQYF.

This sequence joins TRBV29-1 and TRBJ1-2; D might be TRBD1 (5 bases). The germline V gene encodes CDR1 SQVTM and CDR2 ANQGSEA. The CDR3 has 15 residues. V was trimmed by 3 bases and J by 4 bases, leaving 18 bases between them. The CDR3 protein is CSVDGGGGDGYGYTF. CDR3 DNA: TGCAGCGTTGATGGGGGGGGAGGGGACGGCTATGGCTACACCTTC.

About this clonotype itself: One junction end does not reproduce the germline sequence, and a read error may be involved. The CDR3 bases are TGTGCCAGCAGCGTAGCGGGGTGGAGAGAGACCCAGTACTTC. It specifies CASSVAGWRETQYF. V is TRBV7-9 and J is TRBJ2-5, with 8 bases fitting TRBD2. The CDR3 extends over 14 amino acids. Germline V CDR1 and CDR2: SEHNR, FQNEAQ (reference sequence).

This chain links TRBV9 with TRBJ2-5; D may correspond to TRBD1 or TRBD2 (5 bases each). The CDR3 spans 14 residues. Looked up from germline, CDR1 is SGDLS and CDR2 is YYNGEE. With 2 bases removed from V and 1 base from J, the gap between germline ends came to 9 bases. CDR3 in amino acids: CASSVRGPQETQYF. Written as DNA, the CDR3 is TGTGCCAGCAGCGTTCGGGGACCCCAAGAGACCCAGTACTTC.

The rearrangement joins TRBV3-1 to TRBJ1-1; TRBD1 matches 7 bases. The V gene end was trimmed by 3 bases and the J gene end by 7 bases; junction bases not matched to a gene: 2. Germline V gene lookup returns CDR1 LGHDT and CDR2 YNNKEL (reference sequence). CDR3 size: 12 residues. The CDR3 DNA sequence: TGTGCCAGCAGCCACGGGACAGATGAAGCTTTCTTT. It is translated as CASSHGTDEAFF.

The sample holds many counts of this clonotype. The rearrangement uses TRBV4-1 and TRBJ1-2; TRBD1 matches at 7 bases. CDR1 is MGHRA and CDR2 is YSYEKL in the germline V gene. Trimming took 4 bases from V and 9 from J; bases not matched to a gene: 5. The CDR3 is 12 amino acids. In DNA, the CDR3 is TGCGCCAGCAGCCCTACAGGGGCGAGCTACACCTTC. Translated, it gives CASSPTGASYTF.

The rearrangement uses TRBV20-1 and TRBJ1-2; 8 nucleotides agree with TRBD1. V gave up 6 bases and J gave up 5 bases; unmatched junction bases: 5. CDR3 length: 12 amino acids. Germline lookup yields CDR1 DFQATT and CDR2 SNEGSKA (reference sequence). Written as DNA, the CDR3 is TGCAGTGCGACAGGGGCTTTGTATGGCTACACCTTC. It translates to CSATGALYGYTF.

CDR3 DNA: TGCGCCAGCAGCTTGCGCACATACCAAGAGACCCAGTACTTC. It codes for CASSLRTYQETQYF. The chain recombines TRBV5-1 with TRBJ2-5; D gene uncertain. The V end lost 1 base, the J end lost 0 bases, and 7 bases lay between the germline ends. CDR1 and CDR2 from the germline V gene are SGHRS and YFSETQ. The CDR3 is made up of 14 amino acids.

The chain recombines TRBV20-1 with TRBJ2-7; the D gene is possibly TRBD1 (6 bases). The CDR3 contains 15 residues. Between the trimmed V and J ends, which lost 4 bases and 3 bases, there was a span of 19 bases. Looked up from germline, CDR1 is DFQATT and CDR2 is SNEGSKA (reference sequence). CDR3 amino acids: CSANPAHRDDYEQYF. The CDR3 DNA follows: TGCAGTGCTAATCCAGCCCACAGGGACGACTACGAGCAGTACTTC.

CDR3 bases: TGTGCCAGCAGTGAAATTGGGGGTGAGACCCAGTACTTC. Translation: CASSEIGGETQYF. The rearrangement uses TRBV6-1 and TRBJ2-5; D is perhaps TRBD1 or TRBD2 (5 bases each). Germline lookup yields CDR1 MNHNS and CDR2 SASEGT. The CDR3 length is 13 residues. Trimming pared 2 bases from V and 5 bases from J, leaving 9 bases between.

Comment on this clonotype: A junction boundary mismatches the germline segment, possibly from a read error. The chain recombines TRBV7-3 with TRBJ2-1; D is possibly TRBD1 or TRBD2 (6 bases each). CDR3 length: 16 residues. Germline V gene data show CDR1 as SGHTA and CDR2 as FQGTGA. The DNA of the CDR3 is TGTGCCAGCAGCTTAACGTACGGGGGCTCCTACGATGAGCAGTTCTTC. Its translation is CASSLTYGGSYDEQFF.